The 26 T cell receptor beta chains below all came from one sample that was sequenced in a study of blood T cells in healthy people across ages. It was with a sample-barcoded 5' primer and a J-beta primer mix that a second PCR of roughly 6 to 12 cycles was run. TCRdb fed the 5' RACE reads into MiXCR, producing one record per CDR3 protein. The sample holds 1.4 million to 1.5 million distinct CDR3 sequences; roughly 40% are singletons and the top ten take 7.9%. Sequenced sample: blood. All receptors derive from a young woman in good health.

This chain uses TRBV11-2 with TRBJ1-3; 7 bases match TRBD1. CDR3 size: 14 residues. Germline trimming cut 4 bases from V and 3 bases from J; bases unmatched to any gene: 3. Looked up from germline, CDR1 is SGHAT and CDR2 is FQNNGV. CDR3: CASSWGQRGNTIYF. The CDR3 DNA sequence: TGTGCCAGCAGCTGGGGACAGCGTGGAAACACCATATATTTT.

This sequence joins TRBV6-2 or TRBV6-3 and TRBJ2-1; the D is unclear. The V end lost 8 bases, the J end lost 10 bases, and 18 bases lay between the germline ends. The CDR3 runs to 13 residues. CDR1 and CDR2 from the germline V gene are MNHEY and SVGEGT. The CDR3 here is CASSRHLEREQFF. CDR3 bases: TGTGCCAGCTCTCGGCATTTAGAAAGAGAGCAGTTCTTC.

The CDR3, as DNA: TGCAGTGCTAGTCGGGGGGGCCTCCGAGGAGAGACCCAGTACTTC. Translated, it gives CSASRGGLRGETQYF. The gene calls are TRBV20-1 and TRBJ2-4; 8 bases align to TRBD2. The DNA end is a closer match to TRBJ2-5, so the J assignment may be wrong. Germline CDR1 DFQATT, CDR2 SNEGSKA (reference sequence). This CDR3 is 15 amino acids long.

The rearrangement uses TRBV5-1 and TRBJ2-1; 13 bases are shared with TRBD2. Germline lookup yields CDR1 SGHRS and CDR2 YFSETQ. Germline trimming cut 6 bases from V and 3 bases from J; bases unmatched to any gene: 9. The CDR3 loop spans 17 amino acids. For the CDR3, the DNA is TGCGCCAGCACCCAATGGACTAGCGGGGGCTTCTACAATGAGCAGTTCTTC. This translates into CASTQWTSGGFYNEQFF. The variable domain in full, completed from reference TRBV5-1 and TRBJ2-1, reads KAGVTQTPRYLIKTRGQQVTLSCSPISGHRSVSWYQQTPGQGLQFLFEYFSETQRNKGNFPGRFSGRQFSNSRSEMNVSTLELGDSALYLCASTQWTSGGFYNEQFFGPGTRLTVL.

This chain uses TRBV9 with TRBJ2-7; 8 bases are shared with TRBD2. The CDR3 extends over 14 amino acids. Trimming at V came to 3 bases and at J to 3 bases, leaving 5 bases not matched to a gene. Germline CDR1 reads SGDLS; CDR2 reads YYNGEE. Written as DNA, the CDR3 is TGTGCCAGCAGCGGGGCGGGAGGTGGCTACGAGCAGTACTTC. Translated: CASSGAGGGYEQYF.

This clonotype has just a few counts. This chain uses TRBV20-1 with TRBJ2-3; TRBD2 aligns across 8 bases. This CDR3 has 15 amino acids. Germline CDR1 DFQATT, CDR2 SNEGSKA (reference sequence). J lost 4 bases, V lost 0 bases, and 6 bases had no gene match. The CDR3, as DNA: TGCAGTGCTAGAGACCCGAGCGGGAGCGCAGATACGCAGTATTTT. Residues: CSARDPSGSADTQYF.

This clonotype appeared a few times. CDR3 bases: TGTGCCAGCAGTACTGGACAGGGGAACAGTTGGCAGTACTTC. As protein: CASSTGQGNSWQYF. J is TRBJ2-4 and V is TRBV27, with 9 nucleotides matching TRBD1. The CDR3 spans 14 residues. V trimming: 5 bases; J trimming: 13 bases; junction bases outside the gene matches: 12. CDR1 is MNHEY and CDR2 is SMNVEV in the germline V gene (reference sequence).

This clonotype was observed a few times. CDR3 loop: CASSLGTDFYGYTF. In DNA form, the CDR3 reads TGTGCCAGCAGCCTCGGGACGGACTTTTATGGCTACACCTTC. This chain connects TRBV7-8 to TRBJ1-2, with a possible D match to TRBD1 (5 bases). With 5 bases removed from V and 5 bases from J, the gap between germline ends came to 15 bases. The CDR3 is 14 residues long. Germline loops: CDR1 SGHVS, CDR2 FQNEAQ.

This clonotype was observed a handful of times. V is TRBV27 and J is TRBJ2-3; tentative D call: TRBD2 (6 bases). The CDR3 has 15 residues. Germline-derived CDR1 and CDR2 are MNHEY and SMNVEV (reference sequence). Trimming took 4 bases from V and 0 from J, leaving 11 bases between them. The chain's CDR3 is CASSWGEFSTDTQYF. The DNA of the CDR3 is TGTGCCAGCAGTTGGGGGGAATTTAGCACAGATACGCAGTATTTT.

The V gene is TRBV21-1, the J gene TRBJ2-3; the D call TRBD2 from the table was never checked on the DNA. TRBV21-1 is noted as a pseudogene. The CDR3 totals 18 residues. The CDR3 DNA sequence: TGTGCCAGCAGCAAATGTACTAGCGAGCACCCTAGCACAGATACGCAGTATTTT. It encodes CASSKCTSEHPSTDTQYF.

This clonotype was recorded a few times. The J gene is TRBJ1-1, the V gene TRBV29-1; 8 bases are shared with TRBD1. With V trimmed by 7 bases and J by 1 base, 8 bases remained unmatched. This CDR3 has 14 amino acids. CDR1 and CDR2 (germline): SQVTM, ANQGSEA. In nucleotides, the CDR3 is TGCAGCGCAATAAATACAGGGGGGAACACTGAAGCTTTCTTT. This gives the protein CSAINTGGNTEAFF. The variable domain in full, completed from reference TRBV29-1 and TRBJ1-1, reads SAVISQKPSRDICQRGTSLTIQCQVDSQVTMMFWYRQQPGQSLTLIATANQGSEATYESGFVIDKFPISRPNLTFSTLTVSNMSPEDSSIYLCSAINTGGNTEAFFGQGTRLTVV.

The rearrangement uses TRBV6-1 and TRBJ2-7, with 7 bases matching TRBD2. Looked up from germline, CDR1 is MNHNS and CDR2 is SASEGT. The CDR3 covers 15 residues. Trimming cost V 6 bases and J 3 bases; bases outside gene matches: 11. Here the CDR3 DNA reads TGTGCCAGCAGGCCTACCGGGACTACCGTCTACGAGCAGTACTTC. It specifies CASRPTGTTVYEQYF.

The chain employs TRBV2 and TRBJ2-7, with TRBD1 matching over 9 bases. CDR1 is SNHLY and CDR2 is FYNNEI in the germline V gene. CDR3 length equals 16 residues. V lost 7 bases, J lost 4 bases, and 14 bases stayed unmatched. In DNA form, the CDR3 reads TGTGCCAGCACTCAAGGGGTCGGGACAGGGTCGTACGAGCAGTACTTC. Encoded protein: CASTQGVGTGSYEQYF.

This clonotype was seen a few times. The chain recombines TRBV20-1 with TRBJ1-2, with D tentatively TRBD1 (5 bases). Trimming removed 7 bases at V and 2 bases at J, with 14 bases between. Germline lookup yields CDR1 DFQATT and CDR2 SNEGSKA (reference sequence). The CDR3 loop spans 13 amino acids. CDR3 nucleotide sequence: TGCAGTGTCAGGGACGCGGAGAACTATGGCTACACCTTC. Its protein product is CSVRDAENYGYTF.

The V call is TRBV4-1, the J call TRBJ1-2; D gene unclear. Germline loops: CDR1 MGHRA, CDR2 YSYEKL. The V gene lost 0 bases and the J gene lost 0 bases, with 8 bases spanning the gap. This CDR3 spans 15 amino acids. CDR3 sequence: CASSQEPGANYGYTF. In DNA, the CDR3 is TGCGCCAGCAGCCAAGAACCGGGAGCTAACTATGGCTACACCTTC.

The chain carries TRBV27 and TRBJ2-1; no reliable D call. The CDR3 covers 16 residues. Between the trimmed V and J ends, which lost 5 bases and 5 bases, there was a span of 19 bases. CDR1 is MNHEY and CDR2 is SMNVEV in the germline V gene (reference sequence). CDR3 amino acids: CASSNPWSGLNNEQFF. CDR3 DNA: TGTGCCAGCAGTAATCCCTGGTCGGGTTTAAACAATGAGCAGTTCTTC.

This clonotype came up a few times. The rearrangement uses TRBV6-4 and TRBJ2-5; the match to TRBD2 covers 11 bases. The CDR3 is 15 amino acids. Trimming at V came to 4 bases and at J to 1 base, leaving 2 bases not matched to a gene. The germline V gene has CDR1 MRHNA and CDR2 SNTAGT. The CDR3 loop is CASSGTSGPQETQYF. The DNA for the CDR3 is TGTGCCAGCAGTGGGACTAGCGGGCCCCAAGAGACCCAGTACTTC.

This chain uses TRBV28 with TRBJ1-5; D may be TRBD1 (5 bases). Germline CDR1 reads MDHEN; CDR2 reads SYDVKM. This CDR3 has 17 amino acids. The V gene lost 3 bases and the J gene lost 4 bases, with 19 bases spanning the gap. CDR3 nucleotide sequence: TGTGCCAGCAGTTTCCCCGCCGGAGGGGTTGTTAATCAGCCCCAGCATTTT. This codes for CASSFPAGGVVNQPQHF. Looking up the rest from reference TRBV28 and TRBJ1-5 gives the full variable domain: DVKVTQSSRYLVKRTGEKVFLECVQDMDHENMFWYRQDPGLGLRLIYFSYDVKMKEKGDIPEGYSVSREKKERFSLILESASTNQTSMYLCASSFPAGGVVNQPQHFGDGTRLSIL.

This clonotype was observed a few times. The CDR3 here is CASSPGTENEKLFF. CDR3 nucleotides: TGTGCCAGCAGCCCCGGGACAGAAAATGAAAAACTGTTTTTT. The genes are TRBV5-5 and TRBJ1-4, with TRBD1 matching over 7 bases. After removal of 4 bases from V and 5 bases from J, the junction contained 5 bases not matched to a gene. From germline, CDR1 is SGHKS and CDR2 YYEKEE (reference sequence). The CDR3 has 14 amino acids.

This clonotype has only a few counts. The chain combines TRBV7-2 with TRBJ2-7, with 8 bases aligning to TRBD2. Germline V gene lookup returns CDR1 SGHTA and CDR2 FQGNSA. This CDR3 region has 15 residues. The junction had 13 bases not matched to a gene; V was cut back by 5 bases and J by 7 bases. The CDR3 nucleotides read TGTGCCAGCAGCGCCCCAGCGGGAGATCACAATGAGCAGTACTTC. Amino acid sequence: CASSAPAGDHNEQYF.

The chain couples TRBV7-9 to TRBJ2-4, with D hard to call. The CDR3 consists of 14 residues. With 0 bases removed from V and 9 bases from J, the gap between germline ends came to 12 bases. Germline V gene lookup returns CDR1 SEHNR and CDR2 FQNEAQ (reference sequence). Here the CDR3 DNA reads TGTGCCAGCAGCTTAGCGCTAACTTCCGGCATTCAGTACTTC. It encodes CASSLALTSGIQYF.

This clonotype has a handful of counts. The V gene is TRBV6-1, the J gene TRBJ2-3; 8 bases align to TRBD2. Germline CDR1 and CDR2: MNHNS and SASEGT. Germline trimming cut 6 bases from V and 0 bases from J; bases unmatched to any gene: 8. The CDR3 is 16 residues long. The CDR3 protein is CASRGLVAPSTDTQYF. The CDR3 coding sequence is TGTGCCAGCAGGGGACTAGTGGCCCCTAGCACAGATACGCAGTATTTT.

The V call is TRBV6-1, the J call TRBJ1-1; no clear D gene. This CDR3 comprises 12 residues. V lost 6 bases and J 11 bases, leaving 16 bases between the germline ends. Germline CDR1 and CDR2: MNHNS and SASEGT. CDR3 sequence reads: CASSGRPGGAFF. The DNA for the CDR3 is TGTGCCAGCAGCGGCAGACCGGGAGGGGCTTTCTTT.

CDR3 coding DNA: TGTGCCAGCAGCCACCGGGACAGGGGAGTACCTAATGAAAAACTGTTTTTT. Amino acids: CASSHRDRGVPNEKLFF. The V call is TRBV11-2, the J call TRBJ1-4; 10 bases match TRBD1. CDR3 length: 17 residues. CDR1 is SGHAT and CDR2 is FQNNGV in the germline V gene. The V segment lost 5 bases and the J segment 3 bases; nucleotides outside the gene matches: 9.

The chain carries TRBV6-5 and TRBJ2-7, with 10 positions matching TRBD1. This CDR3 region has 15 residues. Trimming at V came to 6 bases and at J to 1 base, leaving 6 bases not matched to a gene. Germline CDR1 MNHEY, CDR2 SVGAGI. CDR3 DNA: TGTGCCAGCAGAACTGGGACAGGGGATTCCTACGAGCAGTACTTC. Its translation: CASRTGTGDSYEQYF.

This clonotype was counted only a few times. CDR3 sequence (DNA): TGTGCCAGCAGCCACGGGCAGGGGGCTATCAACGAGCAGTACTTC. Protein: CASSHGQGAINEQYF. This chain joins TRBV6-6 and TRBJ2-7; 8 bases are a match to TRBD1. This CDR3 is 15 amino acids long. Germline V lookup: CDR1 MNHNY, CDR2 SVGAGI (reference sequence). J gave up 5 bases and V 6 bases, and 12 bases lay outside the gene matches.